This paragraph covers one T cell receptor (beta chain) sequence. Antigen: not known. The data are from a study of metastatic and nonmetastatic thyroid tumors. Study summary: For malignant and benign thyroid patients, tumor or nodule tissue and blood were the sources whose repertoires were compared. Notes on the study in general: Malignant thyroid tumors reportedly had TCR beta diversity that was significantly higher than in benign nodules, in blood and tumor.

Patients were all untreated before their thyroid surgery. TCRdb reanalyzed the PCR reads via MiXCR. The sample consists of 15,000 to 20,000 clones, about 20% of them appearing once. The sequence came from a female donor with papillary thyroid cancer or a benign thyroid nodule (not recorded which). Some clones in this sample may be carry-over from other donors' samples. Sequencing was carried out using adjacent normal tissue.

The CDR3 loop reads CASSEAGGTDTQYF. The CDR3 DNA reads as TGTGCCAGCAGTGAAGCGGGGGGCACAGATACGCAGTATTTT. The chain has TRBV6-4 and TRBJ2-3; 8 nucleotides line up with TRBD2. Trimming removed 3 bases from V and 1 base from J; junction bases left unmatched: 0. This CDR3 region has 14 residues. Germline CDR1 MRHNA, CDR2 SNTAGT.